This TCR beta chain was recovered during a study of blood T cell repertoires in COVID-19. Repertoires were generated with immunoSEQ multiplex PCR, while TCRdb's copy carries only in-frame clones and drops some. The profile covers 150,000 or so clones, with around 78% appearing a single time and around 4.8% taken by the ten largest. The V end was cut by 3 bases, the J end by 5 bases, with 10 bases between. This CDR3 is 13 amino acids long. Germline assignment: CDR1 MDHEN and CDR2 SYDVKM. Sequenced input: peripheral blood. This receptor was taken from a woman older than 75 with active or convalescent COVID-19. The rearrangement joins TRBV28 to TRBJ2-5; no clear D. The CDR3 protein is CASSFTNPETQYF. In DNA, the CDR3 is TGTGCCAGCAGTTTCACAAATCCGGAGACCCAGTACTTC.